Sequencing of this T cell receptor (beta chain) was carried out in a study of T cell repertoires in cytomegalovirus infection. Study in general: It was the public TCR beta signatures that indicated both CMV infection and matching HLA type.

The CDR3 has 16 residues. The V segment lost 7 bases and the J segment 7 bases; nucleotides outside the gene matches: 15. In germline, CDR1 is MGHDK, CDR2 SYGVNS. This clonotype was detected ten times or more. Antigen: not known. TCRdb called the reads again in MiXCR, with one record for every CDR3 protein. There are under 450,000 distinct CDR3 sequences in the sample; roughly 34% occur only once, and about 13% lies in the top ten. General study results and limits: Cumulative frequency (of public TCR beta family members) identified carriers of CMV plus the relevant HLA.

The starting material was cultured PBMCs, obtained from culture after CMV antigen stimulation. This rearrangement joins TRBV25-1 to TRBJ1-4; 7 positions match TRBD1. The clonotype was recovered from a human donor in good health (CMV status not recorded). Some clones in this sample may be carry-over from other donors' samples. The CDR3: CASIDRASSMAEKLFF. The CDR3 bases are TGTGCCAGCATTGACAGGGCGTCCTCAATGGCTGAAAAACTGTTTTTT.